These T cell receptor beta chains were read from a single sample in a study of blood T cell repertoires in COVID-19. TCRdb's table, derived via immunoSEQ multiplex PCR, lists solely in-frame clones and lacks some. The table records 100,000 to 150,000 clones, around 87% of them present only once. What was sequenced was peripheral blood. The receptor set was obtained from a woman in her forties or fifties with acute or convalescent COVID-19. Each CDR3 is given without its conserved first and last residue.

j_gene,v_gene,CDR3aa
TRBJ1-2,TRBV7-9,ASSQDRGQFGYT
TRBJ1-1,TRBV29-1,SVRQGLNTEAF
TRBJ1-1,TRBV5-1,ASSARAGTEAF
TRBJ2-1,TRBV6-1,ASSDWQFNEQF
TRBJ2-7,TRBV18,ASSQGTPGDSEQY
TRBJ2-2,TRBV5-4,ASSLAAAGVNTGELF
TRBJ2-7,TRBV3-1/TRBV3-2,ASSRTGTYEQY
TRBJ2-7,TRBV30,AWTQIGHGYEQY
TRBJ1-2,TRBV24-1,ATSDSGT
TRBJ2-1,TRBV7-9,ASSSGSIPNEQF
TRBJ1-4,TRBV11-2,ASSPGVRREKLF
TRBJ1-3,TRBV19,ASRLQGAANTIY
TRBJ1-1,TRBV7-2,ASSFNQGSTEAF
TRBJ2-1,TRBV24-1,ATSDLRAGDGWNEQF
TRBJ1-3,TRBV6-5,ASSREGGNTIY
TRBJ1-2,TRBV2,ASSEAPLGYT
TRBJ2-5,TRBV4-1,ASSQVKRGSGETQY
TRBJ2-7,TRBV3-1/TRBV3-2,ASSQGSSYEQY
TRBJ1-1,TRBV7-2,ASSLLGGQSTEAF
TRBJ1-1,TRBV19,ATGDRGTEAF
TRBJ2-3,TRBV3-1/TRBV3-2,ASSQTASGTDTQY
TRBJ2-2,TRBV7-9,ASSSSGLAGGLDGELF
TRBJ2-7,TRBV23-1,ASSQSPGKTYEQY
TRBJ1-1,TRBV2,ASSLIYTEAF
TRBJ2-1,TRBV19,ASSMGGEYNEQF
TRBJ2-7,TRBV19,ASSIGKANFYEQY
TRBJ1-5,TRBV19,ASSIAGTGVNQPQH
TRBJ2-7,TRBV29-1,SVEDGTGGPRYEQY
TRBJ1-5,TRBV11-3,ASSKSRNQPQH
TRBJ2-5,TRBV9,ASSVRSGRGETQY
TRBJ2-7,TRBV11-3,ASSPGTPEGYEQY
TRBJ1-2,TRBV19,ASSIRPGGYGYT
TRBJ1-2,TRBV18,ASSPTGDGYT
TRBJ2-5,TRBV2,ASSGTSGGQETQY
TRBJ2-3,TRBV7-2,ASSQEPGLDTDTQY
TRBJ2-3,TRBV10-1,ASSALIEDTQY
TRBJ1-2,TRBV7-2,ASSWRTGGDYGYT
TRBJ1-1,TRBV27,ASSLSSTDNTEAF
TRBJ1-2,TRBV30,AWSPESFTGNYGYT
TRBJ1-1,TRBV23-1,ASSHGATSESMNTEAF
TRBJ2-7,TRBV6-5,ASSPGHNLTPRD
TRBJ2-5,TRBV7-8,ASSERRGGALRETQY
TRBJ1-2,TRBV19,ASWTGGGYT
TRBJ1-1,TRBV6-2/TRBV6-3,ASNYKTYTEAF